The present T cell receptor beta chain was sequenced within a study of regulatory T cells in long-lasting Graves disease. Study-wide context: Over 5 years of antithyroid drugs plus positive TSH receptor antibodies defined persistent Graves' disease.

Details on this clonotype: What it recognizes is unknown.

Arm-PCR with iRepertoire HTBI primers amplified the CDR3 regions for these TCR beta libraries. TCRdb reprocessed the multiplex PCR reads with MiXCR, giving one entry per CDR3 protein. The sample lists fewer than 600,000 distinct CDR3 sequences, roughly 22% occurring once. Time point here: persistent/refractory GD, antithyroid drugs over 5 years with positive TRAb. Extracted PBMC RNA gave rise to the TCR library. American Thyroid Association guidelines defined Graves' disease diagnosis. Those enrolled as patients came out of an endocrinology department in Xi'an, China. This CDR3 comprises 16 residues. Germline values: CDR1 GTSNPN, CDR2 SVGIG (reference sequence). Study observations and caveats: Patients with persistent disease showed a bias toward TRBV28, TRBJ1-2 and TRBJ2-5.

The receptor was derived from a female donor with Graves disease. The sample was peripheral blood mononuclear cells (PBMCs), taken when the disease was refractory, from a patient treated with antithyroid drugs. This chain uses TRBV30 with TRBJ2-5; TRBD2 agrees at 12 bases. The tail of the sequence fits TRBJ2-7 better, so the J call may be wrong. CDR3 loop: CAWSRTSGIRGYEQYF. CDR3 coding DNA: TGTGCCTGGAGTCGGACTAGCGGGATCAGGGGCTACGAGCAGTACTTC.